Listed here are 27 T cell receptor beta chains from one sample, sequenced in a study of cytomegalovirus exposure and HLA in healthy donors. With 60 Vbeta and 13 Jbeta primers, the PCR was carried out. Only in-frame clones appear in the TCRdb table, and some are missing; sequencing was by immunoSEQ multiplex PCR. The sample yields approximately 140,000 clones, around three quarters seen once. Material for sequencing was PBMCs. These receptors were obtained from a man younger than 45 in good health and CMV-seronegative.

The V and J genes are TRBV18 and TRBJ2-7; perhaps TRBD2 as D (5 bases). CDR1 is KGHSH, CDR2 LQKENI, per germline. Trimming took off 3 bases at V and 3 bases at J, with 6 bases between the two ends. CDR3 length equals 12 residues. This chain's CDR3 is CASSPTSYEQYF. Written as DNA, the CDR3 is TGTGCCAGCTCACCCACTAGCTACGAGCAGTACTTC.

This clone was counted between two and nine times. The rearrangement joins TRBV6-5 to TRBJ2-7; 8 positions agree with TRBD1. The CDR3 has 14 residues. Germline V gene sequence: CDR1 MNHEY, CDR2 SVGAGI. V trimming: 5 bases; J trimming: 2 bases; junction bases outside the gene matches: 5. The DNA for the CDR3 is TGTGCCAGCAGTGAAATGGACAGGGCCTACGAGCAGTACTTC. Translated, it gives CASSEMDRAYEQYF.

The rearrangement uses TRBV27 and TRBJ2-7, with TRBD1 matching 10 bases. Germline CDR1 and CDR2: MNHEY and SMNVEV (reference sequence). This CDR3 has 14 amino acids. V dropped 4 bases and J dropped 4; count of bases not matched to a gene: 4. CDR3 in amino acids: CASSSRTGGYEQYF. In DNA, the CDR3 is TGTGCCAGCAGTTCTAGGACAGGGGGGTACGAGCAGTACTTC.

V and J are TRBV13 and TRBJ2-2; no clear D gene. Deletions cut 5 bases from V and 1 base from J, with 8 bases between. The V gene's germline CDR1 is PRHDT and CDR2 FYEKMQ (reference sequence). There are 14 residues in the CDR3. In DNA, the CDR3 is TGTGCCAGCAGCCCCCAATGGAACACCGGGGAGCTGTTTTTT. Translation: CASSPQWNTGELFF.

This chain joins TRBV7-8 and TRBJ2-7; a weak D match, TRBD1 (5 bases). Trimming took off 1 base at V and 0 bases at J, with 10 bases between the two ends. The CDR3 runs to 15 residues. Germline CDR1 reads SGHVS; CDR2 reads FQNEAQ. CDR3 coding DNA: TGTGCCAGCAGCTTAGGGCAGGGTAGCTCCTACGAGCAGTACTTC. This sequence encodes CASSLGQGSSYEQYF.

The chain carries TRBV5-1 and TRBJ1-6; TRBD1 is a possible D gene (5 bases). Germline V gives CDR1 SGHRS, CDR2 YFSETQ. Trimming took 0 bases from V and 4 from J, leaving 14 bases between them. CDR3 length: 17 residues. The CDR3 sequence: CASSLEPGLKYNSPLHF. The CDR3 DNA reads TGCGCCAGCAGCTTGGAACCGGGACTCAAATATAATTCACCCCTCCACTTT.

Note on this clone: Compared with germline, one end of the junction differs, possibly owing to a read error. The rearrangement uses TRBV7-9 and TRBJ1-1; weak D call: TRBD1 (6 bases). This CDR3 is 14 amino acids long. Per the germline V gene, CDR1 is SEHNR and CDR2 is FQNEAQ (reference sequence). CDR3 residues: CASSGGHLNPEAFF. The DNA for the CDR3 is TGTGCCAGCAGCGGGGGACACTTGAACCCTGAAGCTTTCTTT.

Only one count was recorded for this clone. The chain carries TRBV12-5 and TRBJ1-4; TRBD1 aligns across 7 bases. V lost 1 base and J lost 6; bases outside the gene matches: 17. This CDR3 is built from 19 residues. Germline V gene lookup returns CDR1 LGHNT and CDR2 FRNRAP. CDR3 sequence (DNA): TGTGCTAGTGGTTTGGCGACAGGGAGGATCGGAAGGAATGATGAAAAACTGTTTTTT. This gives the protein CASGLATGRIGRNDEKLFF.

The chain has TRBV19 and TRBJ2-5; TRBD1 aligns across 11 bases. The germline gives CDR1 LNHDA, CDR2 SQIVND (reference sequence). Trimming took 3 bases from V and 2 from J; bases not matched to a gene: 2. CDR3 size: 15 residues. The CDR3 bases are TGTGCCAGTAGTATGGGACAGGGGGGACAAGAGACCCAGTACTTC. Translation gives CASSMGQGGQETQYF.

The chain couples TRBV19 to TRBJ1-1; 7 nucleotides align to TRBD1. Trimming removed 5 bases from V and 1 base from J; junction bases left unmatched: 4. CDR3 length: 14 amino acids. Germline V gene data show CDR1 as LNHDA and CDR2 as SQIVND (reference sequence). The DNA for the CDR3 is TGTGCCAGTAGTTCTCGGACAGGGAACACTGAAGCTTTCTTT. Translated: CASSSRTGNTEAFF.

The gene calls are TRBV29-1 and TRBJ1-1; 8 positions match TRBD1. The CDR3 length is 16 residues. Germline-derived CDR1 and CDR2 are SQVTM and ANQGSEA. V shed 6 bases and J 4 bases; nucleotides not matched to a gene: 16. The CDR3 DNA reads as TGCAGCGTCACAAGCCGTTCAGGGGGCTCGCGCACTGAAGCTTTCTTT. Translating it yields CSVTSRSGGSRTEAFF.

The V and J genes are TRBV19 and TRBJ1-5, with 7 bases matching TRBD1. V was pared by 7 bases and J by 0 bases, with 9 bases of the junction left unmatched. The CDR3 is 16 residues long. Germline V gives CDR1 LNHDA, CDR2 SQIVND (reference sequence). Here the CDR3 DNA reads TGTGCCAGTAAAGACAGGGCCCTTTATAGCAATCAGCCCCAGCATTTT. It encodes CASKDRALYSNQPQHF.

About this clone itself: This same CDR3 is encoded by further DNA sequences in the sample. The V call is TRBV28, the J call TRBJ1-3; possible D gene TRBD1, 5 bases. The V and J ends lost 7 bases and 1 base respectively, with 11 bases between them. The CDR3 runs to 14 residues. Germline V gene data show CDR1 as MDHEN and CDR2 as SYDVKM. DNA of the CDR3: TGTGCCAGCACATCGGGGGGTTCTGGAAACACCATATATTTT. Translated, it gives CASTSGGSGNTIYF. Full variable domain (remainder filled in from reference TRBV28 and TRBJ1-3): DVKVTQSSRYLVKRTGEKVFLECVQDMDHENMFWYRQDPGLGLRLIYFSYDVKMKEKGDIPEGYSVSREKKERFSLILESASTNQTSMYLCASTSGGSGNTIYFGEGSWLTVV.

The rearrangement links TRBV19 to TRBJ2-3; perhaps TRBD1 as D (5 bases). V was pared by 6 bases and J by 0 bases, with 10 bases between. Germline CDR1 is LNHDA and CDR2 is SQIVND (reference sequence). The CDR3 totals 14 residues. The CDR3 reads CASSRTISTDTQYF. The CDR3 nucleotides read TGTGCCAGTAGCCGGACAATAAGCACAGATACGCAGTATTTT.

This clone has more than one count but fewer than ten. This chain connects TRBV6-5 to TRBJ1-5, with TRBD1 matching 10 bases. The ends lost 5 bases at V and 6 bases at J; junction bases unmatched: 1. The CDR3 contains 13 residues. The germline gives CDR1 MNHEY, CDR2 SVGAGI. CDR3 DNA sequence: TGTGCCAGCAGTCGACAGGGGGCTCAGCCCCAGCATTTT. Protein: CASSRQGAQPQHF.

The genes are TRBV14 and TRBJ1-2; possible D gene TRBD1, 6 bases. Germline V gene lookup returns CDR1 SGHDN and CDR2 FVKESK. V was trimmed by 1 base and J by 4 bases, leaving 19 bases between them. This CDR3 is built from 17 residues. CDR3 residues: CASSQGRGGRLPYGYTF. DNA for the CDR3: TGTGCCAGCAGCCAAGGGCGGGGGGGGCGACTCCCCTATGGCTACACCTTC.

This clone was observed once. This chain uses TRBV27 with TRBJ2-7; maybe TRBD2 (6 bases). CDR3 size: 14 residues. The V and J ends lost 6 bases and 3 bases respectively, with 15 bases between them. CDR1 is MNHEY, CDR2 SMNVEV, per germline (reference sequence). The CDR3 spells CASSPPRGSYEQYF. In nucleotides, the CDR3 is TGTGCCAGCAGCCCTCCCCGGGGGAGCTACGAGCAGTACTTC.

V usage is TRBV5-6 and J usage is TRBJ1-2, with 9 bases lining up with TRBD1. The CDR3 contains 15 residues. The J segment lost 6 bases and the V segment lost 4 bases, leaving 10 bases of the junction unmatched. Germline CDR1 reads SGHDT; CDR2 reads YYEEEE. In DNA form, the CDR3 reads TGTGCCAGCAGCCCCAGTCCGGGACAGGGTCATGGCTACACCTTC. Its translation: CASSPSPGQGHGYTF.

The V gene is TRBV5-1, the J gene TRBJ2-5; maybe TRBD1 (6 bases). V was cut by 4 bases and J by 9 bases, with 19 bases left in between. The CDR3 consists of 14 residues. CDR1 and CDR2 (germline): SGHRS, YFSETQ. The CDR3 protein is CASSPDPGEMAQYF. In nucleotides, the CDR3 is TGCGCCAGCAGCCCCGACCCAGGGGAAATGGCCCAGTACTTC.

This chain links TRBV5-5 with TRBJ2-3; D is unresolved. The germline V gene encodes CDR1 SGHKS and CDR2 YYEKEE (reference sequence). V was trimmed by 0 bases and J by 0 bases, leaving 17 bases between them. The CDR3 loop spans 18 amino acids. CDR3 protein: CASSLAFFPGQSTDTQYF. DNA of the CDR3: TGTGCCAGCAGCTTGGCCTTTTTTCCGGGTCAAAGCACAGATACGCAGTATTTT.

The CDR3 sequence is CASSPPLSVAETQYF. CDR3 in DNA: TGTGCCAGCTCACCACCTCTTAGCGTCGCAGAGACCCAGTACTTC. The chain recombines TRBV18 with TRBJ2-5, with D possibly TRBD2 on 5 matching bases. V was pared by 0 bases and J by 4 bases, with 12 bases between. CDR1 is KGHSH and CDR2 is LQKENI in the germline V gene. The CDR3 runs to 15 residues.

V gene TRBV28 combines with J gene TRBJ2-7; D gene ambiguous. CDR1 MDHEN and CDR2 SYDVKM come from the germline V gene. Trimming removed 8 bases from V and 3 bases from J, with 14 bases in between. CDR3 size: 13 residues. CDR3 region: CASQKYTSYEQYF. As DNA, the CDR3 is TGTGCCAGCCAGAAGTACACCAGCTACGAGCAGTACTTC. Variable domain in full (rest from reference TRBV28 and TRBJ2-7): DVKVTQSSRYLVKRTGEKVFLECVQDMDHENMFWYRQDPGLGLRLIYFSYDVKMKEKGDIPEGYSVSREKKERFSLILESASTNQTSMYLCASQKYTSYEQYFGPGTRLTVT.

V is TRBV4-1 and J is TRBJ2-7, with unresolved D. The germline V gene encodes CDR1 MGHRA and CDR2 YSYEKL. The CDR3 extends over 16 amino acids. Trimming took 1 base from V and 3 from J, leaving 16 bases between them. CDR3 sequence reads: CASSQGDTVSLYEQYF. DNA of the CDR3: TGCGCCAGCAGCCAAGGTGATACAGTGTCTCTCTACGAGCAGTACTTC.

The chain is built from TRBV15 and TRBJ1-3; no definite D call. Looked up from germline, CDR1 is LNHNV and CDR2 is YYDKDF (reference sequence). This CDR3 has 15 residues. Trimming took off 3 bases at V and 4 bases at J, with 13 bases between the two ends. The CDR3, as DNA: TGTGCCACCAGCAGTGCCAGGCGCTCCGGAAACACCATATATTTT. It codes for CATSSARRSGNTIYF.

The chain carries TRBV27 and TRBJ2-7; the match to TRBD2 covers 7 bases. This CDR3 has 15 amino acids. The J segment lost 0 bases and the V segment lost 6 bases, leaving 8 bases of the junction unmatched. Germline CDR1 and CDR2: MNHEY and SMNVEV (reference sequence). In nucleotides, the CDR3 is TGTGCCAGCAGATGGGGGAGGGGACCCTCCTACGAGCAGTACTTC. This sequence encodes CASRWGRGPSYEQYF.

The chain is built from TRBV6-1 and TRBJ1-5, with D unresolved. The germline CDR1 and CDR2 sequences are MNHNS and SASEGT. This CDR3 comprises 14 residues. The ends were cut back, 6 bases at V and 7 bases at J, with 16 bases in the middle. The chain's CDR3 is CASREGGSGQPQHF. In DNA form, the CDR3 reads TGTGCCAGCAGGGAGGGAGGGTCGGGACAGCCCCAGCATTTT.

This clone has just one count. The genes are TRBV7-8 and TRBJ2-7; D is perhaps TRBD1 (6 bases). V shed 6 bases and J shed 3 bases, with 18 bases lying between them. The CDR3 is 15 amino acids. The V gene's germline CDR1 is SGHVS and CDR2 FQNEAQ. The CDR3 loop reads CASSFGQGGSYEQYF. The CDR3 nucleotides are TGTGCCAGCAGTTTCGGACAAGGGGGAAGCTACGAGCAGTACTTC.